The T cell receptor (beta chain) under discussion was sequenced for a study of blood T cell repertoires in COVID-19 (dated by TCRdb to the early 2020s). Context from the whole study: Samples from collaborators originated in the United States, Italy and Spain and spanned both the acute and convalescent phases of COVID-19. The repertoires were released in a freely available public database meant as a resource for research on the immune response to SARS-CoV-2. Where available, HLA class I and class II types were obtained from metadata supplied by the sample provider rather than from assay-based typing. A de-identified subject ID, COVID-19 status, age in years and sex were almost always included in the sample metadata. The prospective study material was composed of cDNA or gDNA derived from T cells, B-cell-depleted T cells, or PBMCs. Samples came from the ongoing ImmuneRACE study (first 160 participants) plus 1,254 subjects from 6 global collaborators. Subjects who had been exposed to COVID-19, were actively infected with it, or had recovered from it provided the deeply sampled blood TCRbeta repertoires that made up the dataset.

Cut back by 3 bases and 1 base, the V and J ends lie 10 bases apart. The CDR3 starts with the cysteine, ends with the phenylalanine, and has 15 residues. Just the 45-base CDR3 DNA is kept, in frame starting at base 1. CDR1 and CDR2 were assigned from the germline V gene as ENHRY and SYGVKD. Whole blood was collected in K2EDTA tubes by collaborating institutions according to the institutions' own protocols. For TCRbeta analysis, collaborators shipped samples in one of three forms: frozen whole blood, isolated PBMCs, or DNA extracted from either of those sample types. The study at large found these results: Clinical and demographic metadata were provided uncurated, with the amount varying by source and participant.

The immunoSEQ Assay, a bias-controlled multiplex PCR, was used to amplify TCRbeta CDR3 regions from genomic DNA. Regarding the original processing steps: The number of nucleated cells in each sample was estimated from the amplification of reference gene primers within the assay. Sequence reads were collapsed and filtered to measure the absolute abundance of every unique TCRbeta CDR3 rearrangement. Productive Simpson clonality was computed per sample as the square root of Simpson's diversity index over productive rearrangements. TCRdb holds this immuneACCESS table with in-frame rearrangements only. Some clones are missing; in checked studies, unresolved V genes explain under half, and the rest has no known cause. The V and J calls and clone size come from that table; D and trimming were worked out from the DNA. A total of about 13,000 clones appear in this sample, roughly 90% of them only once. The ten largest clones add up to around 54% of the sample.

This clone was counted once. This receptor's antigen is unknown. No much larger clonotype is one base removed from it; base qualities were not supplied. The sequenced sample was peripheral blood. The sequence joins TRBV10-3 to TRBJ1-3; TRBD1 is perhaps the D gene, given 5 matching bases. The receptor was isolated from an elderly man with acute or convalescent COVID-19. The DNA is as follows: TGTGCCATCAGTGATTCGGGGGGATCTGGAAACACCATATATTTT. This yields the protein CAISDSGGSGNTIYF.